One and the same sample provided the 9 T cell receptor beta chains below, sequenced in a study of T cells after yellow fever vaccination. TCRdb passed the 5' RACE reads through MiXCR, listing each CDR3 protein once. Found here are around 260,000 distinct CDR3 sequences, around 5.3% of them singletons; the top ten hold roughly 3%. The source material was CD4+ T cells sorted from PBMCs, sampled on the day of the yellow fever booster vaccination. Receptor source: a man aged 18 to 29 who received the YFV17D yellow fever vaccine.

In its sample, this clonotype was seen a few times. The V gene is TRBV20-1, the J gene TRBJ1-2; TRBD1 is a possible D gene (6 bases). Trimming left V 2 bases short and J 3 bases short, with 16 bases between. CDR3 length: 15 amino acids. Germline CDR1 reads DFQATT; CDR2 reads SNEGSKA (reference sequence). CDR3 in DNA: TGCAGTGCTAGACCAGGCCCTCAGGGGTACTATGGCTACACCTTC. Its translation is CSARPGPQGYYGYTF.

This CDR3 is CSARGVRGSPERDTQYF. Written as DNA, the CDR3 is TGCAGTGCTAGAGGGGTCAGAGGCAGCCCAGAAAGAGATACGCAGTATTTT. J is TRBJ2-3 and V is TRBV20-1, with D unresolved. The CDR3 length is 17 residues. V was trimmed by 1 base and J by 5 bases, leaving 22 bases between them. Germline assignment: CDR1 DFQATT and CDR2 SNEGSKA (reference sequence).

This clonotype was detected ten times or more. The CDR3: CSARDPGLDGANVLTF. CDR3 DNA: TGCAGTGCTAGAGATCCCGGACTGGACGGGGCCAACGTCCTGACTTTC. The gene calls are TRBV20-1 and TRBJ2-6; a possible D gene is TRBD2 (5 bases). The germline CDR1 and CDR2 sequences are DFQATT and SNEGSKA (reference sequence). The germline V and J ends were trimmed by 0 bases and 4 bases, with 13 bases remaining between them. The CDR3 spans 16 residues.

The genes are TRBV5-1 and TRBJ1-1, with D unresolved. There are 14 residues in the CDR3. Trimming pared 8 bases from V and 3 bases from J, leaving 17 bases between. The germline V gene has CDR1 SGHRS and CDR2 YFSETQ. CDR3 loop: CARTYYRPHTEAFF. In DNA, the CDR3 is TGCGCCAGGACTTACTACAGACCGCACACTGAAGCTTTCTTT.

The gene calls are TRBV2 and TRBJ1-6, with 9 bases aligning to TRBD1. With V trimmed by 6 bases and J by 6 bases, 6 bases remained unmatched. Germline CDR1 is SNHLY and CDR2 is FYNNEI. The CDR3 contains 15 residues. The CDR3 nucleotides read TGTGCCAGCAGCACAGGGGGCACTGTTAATTCACCCCTCCACTTT. Translated, it gives CASSTGGTVNSPLHF.

The rearrangement uses TRBV20-1 and TRBJ1-1; D remains unclear. Germline-derived CDR1 and CDR2 are DFQATT and SNEGSKA (reference sequence). The length of the CDR3 is 14 residues. V was shortened by 3 bases and J by 5 bases, with 16 bases between the two germline ends. CDR3 protein: CSARRATLGTEAFF. DNA of the CDR3: TGCAGTGCTAGGAGGGCCACGCTGGGAACTGAAGCTTTCTTT.

This clonotype was detected only a few times. The chain recombines TRBV7-2 with TRBJ1-1; D gene uncertain. Germline V gene sequence: CDR1 SGHTA, CDR2 FQGNSA. V was cut by 5 bases and J by 0 bases, with 13 bases left in between. This CDR3 region has 15 residues. In DNA form, the CDR3 reads TGTGCCAGCAGCCTCAGCGGAAGCATGAACACTGAAGCTTTCTTT. Protein product: CASSLSGSMNTEAFF.

This clonotype was counted a single time. The CDR3 spells CASSPRGGRQETQYF. CDR3 DNA: TGTGCCAGCAGCCCTAGGGGGGGGCGCCAAGAGACCCAGTACTTC. J is TRBJ2-5 and V is TRBV7-3; the D gene is possibly TRBD2 (7 bases). V lost 5 bases, J lost 1 base, and 14 bases lay in between. The CDR3 consists of 15 residues. From germline, CDR1 is SGHTA and CDR2 FQGTGA.

The chain joins TRBV24-1 to TRBJ2-1; D gene uncertain. CDR3 length equals 11 residues. The V end was cut by 9 bases, the J end by 2 bases, with 4 bases between. From germline, CDR1 is KGHDR and CDR2 SFDVKD. DNA for the CDR3: TGTGCCACCGGGACCTACAATGAGCAGTTCTTC. It is translated as CATGTYNEQFF.